Following are 10 T cell receptor beta chains from one sample sequenced in a study of cytomegalovirus exposure and HLA in healthy donors. A multiplex PCR was run with 60 Vbeta primers and 13 Jbeta primers. Using immunoSEQ multiplex PCR, the repertoire was profiled, and TCRdb retains in-frame clones only, with some absent. This table has roughly 170,000 clones, 82% appearing once. Sequencing input: PBMCs. These receptors originate from a male donor in good health and CMV-seronegative.

This clone was seen only a few times. The rearrangement links TRBV4-1 to TRBJ1-6, with D tentatively TRBD1 (5 bases). From germline, CDR1 is MGHRA and CDR2 YSYEKL. Trimming took off 0 bases at V and 7 bases at J, with 7 bases between the two ends. There are 14 residues in the CDR3. The CDR3 sequence: CASSQDRANSPLHF. The CDR3 DNA reads as TGCGCCAGCAGCCAAGACAGGGCCAATTCACCCCTCCACTTT.

V gene TRBV18 combines with J gene TRBJ1-3; D is possibly TRBD1 (6 bases). The germline V gene has CDR1 KGHSH and CDR2 LQKENI. CDR3 size: 16 residues. V gave up 1 base and J gave up 2 bases, with 12 bases separating them. CDR3 sequence: CASSPRHEGAGNTIYF. The CDR3 coding sequence is TGTGCCAGCTCACCACGACATGAGGGGGCTGGAAACACCATATATTTT.

The CDR3 is CASIGGAGNTEAFF. In DNA, the CDR3 is TGTGCCAGCATAGGGGGCGCGGGGAACACTGAAGCTTTCTTT. The chain is built from TRBV6-1 and TRBJ1-1, with 7 bases identical to TRBD1. With V trimmed by 7 bases and J by 1 base, 6 bases remained unmatched. From germline, CDR1 is MNHNS and CDR2 SASEGT. This CDR3 comprises 14 residues.

This chain connects TRBV11-3 to TRBJ2-7; possibly TRBD1 for D (5 bases). V was trimmed by 4 bases and J by 0 bases, leaving 22 bases between them. The CDR3 has 18 amino acids. Germline V gives CDR1 SGHNT, CDR2 YENEEA. The CDR3 region is CASSSGAPKDLSSYEQYF. Here the CDR3 DNA reads TGTGCCAGCAGCTCTGGGGCGCCGAAAGACCTTAGCTCCTACGAGCAGTACTTC. Variable domain in full (rest from reference TRBV11-3 and TRBJ2-7): EAGVVQSPRYKIIEKKQPVAFWCNPISGHNTLYWYLQNLGQGPELLIRYENEEAVDDSQLPKDRFSAERLKGVDSTLKIQPAELGDSAVYLCASSSGAPKDLSSYEQYFGPGTRLTVT.

This chain uses TRBV28 with TRBJ1-5, with 10 bases matching TRBD1. Per germline, CDR1 MDHEN and CDR2 SYDVKM. This CDR3 contains 15 residues. V dropped 7 bases and J dropped 6; count of bases not matched to a gene: 9. This chain's CDR3 is CASTPGGQGVQPQHF. The CDR3 bases are TGTGCCAGCACCCCGGGCGGACAGGGGGTTCAGCCCCAGCATTTT.

V usage is TRBV2 and J usage is TRBJ1-2; 9 nucleotides line up with TRBD1. Per the germline V gene, CDR1 is SNHLY and CDR2 is FYNNEI. V shed 0 bases, J shed 10 bases, and the junction held 6 bases outside the gene matches. The CDR3 length is 14 residues. CDR3 nucleotide sequence: TGTGCCAGCAGTGAAGCTTGGACAGGGGTTGACTACACCTTC. Encoded protein: CASSEAWTGVDYTF.

The chain carries TRBV7-9 and TRBJ1-6; D may be TRBD1 (5 bases). The CDR3 spans 16 residues. Germline CDR1 and CDR2: SEHNR and FQNEAQ (reference sequence). The germline V and J ends were trimmed by 0 bases and 12 bases, with 18 bases remaining between them. In DNA form, the CDR3 reads TGTGCCAGCAGCTTAGCCGGGGCCGCTGGGGGGGGACCCCTCCACTTT. Residues: CASSLAGAAGGGPLHF.

J is TRBJ1-4 and V is TRBV23-1; 7 bases align to TRBD1. TRBV23-1 is sorted into the ORF group, with uncertain function. This CDR3 spans 16 amino acids. V lost 7 bases, J lost 4 bases, and 12 bases stayed unmatched. The CDR3 spells CASISFRGTDNEKLFF. For the CDR3, the DNA is TGCGCCAGCATCTCCTTCCGTGGGACAGATAATGAAAAACTGTTTTTT.

V gene TRBV7-2 combines with J gene TRBJ2-3; weak D call: TRBD1 (6 bases). The germline V gene has CDR1 SGHTA and CDR2 FQGNSA. The V gene lost 0 bases and the J gene lost 2 bases, with 18 bases spanning the gap. The CDR3 runs to 18 residues. This CDR3 reads CASSLARLRGQLTDTQYF. The CDR3 DNA sequence: TGTGCCAGCAGCTTAGCGCGATTAAGGGGACAACTCACAGATACGCAGTATTTT.

The chain joins TRBV7-3 to TRBJ2-7; D might be TRBD2 (5 bases). V lost 2 bases to trimming and J lost 3 bases, with 11 bases between them. This CDR3 region has 14 residues. Per the germline V gene, CDR1 is SGHTA and CDR2 is FQGTGA. As DNA, the CDR3 is TGTGCCAGCAGCTTAGAGCGGCTGAGCTACGAGCAGTACTTC. Its protein product is CASSLERLSYEQYF.